This T cell receptor beta chain was sequenced during a study of T cells in Graves' hyperthyroidism and ophthalmopathy. Study results and caveats: The blood repertoire included most of the expanded thyroid clonotypes above 0.001.

Germline V gene data show CDR1 as MNHEY and CDR2 as SVGEGT. V was clipped by 6 bases and J by 5 bases, with 17 bases between them. The CDR3 contains 15 residues. This clonotype was seen more than once but under ten times. Its specificity is not known. The TCR beta CDR3 regions underwent amplification using RNA transcripts as the source. HTBI primers were used for first-round RT-PCR of the TCR CDR3. TCRdb redid the calling of the multiplex PCR reads with MiXCR, one entry per CDR3 protein. The sample consists of about 640,000 distinct CDR3 sequences, roughly 20% of them appearing once. The chain uses TRBV6-2 or TRBV6-3 and TRBJ1-5, with D possibly matching TRBD1 (6 bases). The sample consisted of blood. The source is a man aged 25 to 40 with Graves' ophthalmopathy. The CDR3 loop reads CASSLQGLMDQPQHF. CDR3 bases: TGTGCCAGCAGCTTACAGGGTTTAATGGATCAGCCCCAGCATTTT.